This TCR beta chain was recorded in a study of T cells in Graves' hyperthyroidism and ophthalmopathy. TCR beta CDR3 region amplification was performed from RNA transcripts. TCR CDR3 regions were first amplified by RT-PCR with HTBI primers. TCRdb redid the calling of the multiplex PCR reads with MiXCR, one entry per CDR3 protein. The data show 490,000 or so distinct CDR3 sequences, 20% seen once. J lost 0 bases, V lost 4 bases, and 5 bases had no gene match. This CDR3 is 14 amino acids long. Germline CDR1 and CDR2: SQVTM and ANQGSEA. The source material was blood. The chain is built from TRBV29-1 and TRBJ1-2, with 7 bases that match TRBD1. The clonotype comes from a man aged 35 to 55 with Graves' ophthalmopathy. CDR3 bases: TGCAGCGTTGGTGCGGGGACAGCTAACTATGGCTACACCTTC. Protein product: CSVGAGTANYGYTF.